The sequence of this T cell receptor beta chain was determined in a study of beta chain features in type 1 diabetes. This CDR3 has 16 amino acids. Trimming at V came to 2 bases and at J to 3 bases, leaving 11 bases not matched to a gene. Germline loops: CDR1 SGDLS, CDR2 YYNGEE. General study points: Insertions at VDJ junctions were less frequent in type 1 diabetes patients. These patients also deleted more nucleotides at the same junctions.

All of the isolated RNA was reverse transcribed, so expressed TCRB transcripts were sequenced. The repertoire was sequenced with immunoSEQ multiplex PCR; TCRdb's copy has only in-frame clones and lacks some. The sample contains over 120,000 clones, about 10% of which appear only once. On this clone: Its target is unknown.

The source is a man aged 18 to 35 in good health. The sequencing sample was made of central memory CD4+ T cells from blood. The V call is TRBV9, the J call TRBJ2-7; 7 bases map to TRBD1. The CDR3: CASSVGGDRAVYEQYF. The DNA of the CDR3 is TGTGCCAGCAGCGTCGGCGGAGACAGGGCCGTCTACGAGCAGTACTTC.